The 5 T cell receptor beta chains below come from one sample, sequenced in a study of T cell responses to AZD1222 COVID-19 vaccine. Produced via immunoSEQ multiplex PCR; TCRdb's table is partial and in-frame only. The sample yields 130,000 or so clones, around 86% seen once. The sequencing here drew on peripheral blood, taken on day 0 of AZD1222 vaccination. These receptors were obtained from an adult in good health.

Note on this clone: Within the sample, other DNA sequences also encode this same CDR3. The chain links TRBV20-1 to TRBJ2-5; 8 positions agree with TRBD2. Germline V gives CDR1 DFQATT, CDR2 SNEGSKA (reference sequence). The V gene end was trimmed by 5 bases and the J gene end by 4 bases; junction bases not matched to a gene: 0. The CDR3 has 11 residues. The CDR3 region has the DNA TGCAGTGCTCGGGGGGGAGAGACCCAGTACTTC. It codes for CSARGGETQYF.

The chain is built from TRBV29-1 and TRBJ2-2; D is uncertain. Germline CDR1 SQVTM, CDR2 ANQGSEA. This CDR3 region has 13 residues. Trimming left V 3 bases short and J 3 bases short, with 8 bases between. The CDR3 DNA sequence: TGCAGCGTTGATTTGCTGTACACCGGGGAGCTGTTTTTT. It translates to CSVDLLYTGELFF.

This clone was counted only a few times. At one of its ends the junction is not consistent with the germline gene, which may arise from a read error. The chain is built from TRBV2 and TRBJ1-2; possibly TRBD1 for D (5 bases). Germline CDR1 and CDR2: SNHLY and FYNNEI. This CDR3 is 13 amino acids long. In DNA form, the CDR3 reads TGTGCCAGCAGTGAGGGCAGGGAAGCTTCTATCTCCTTC. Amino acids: CASSEGREASISF.

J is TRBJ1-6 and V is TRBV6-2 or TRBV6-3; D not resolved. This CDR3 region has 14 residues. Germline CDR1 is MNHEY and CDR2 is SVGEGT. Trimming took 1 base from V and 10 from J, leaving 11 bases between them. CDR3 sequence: CASSYFPGGSPLHF. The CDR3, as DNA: TGTGCCAGCAGTTACTTTCCCGGCGGGTCACCCCTCCACTTT.

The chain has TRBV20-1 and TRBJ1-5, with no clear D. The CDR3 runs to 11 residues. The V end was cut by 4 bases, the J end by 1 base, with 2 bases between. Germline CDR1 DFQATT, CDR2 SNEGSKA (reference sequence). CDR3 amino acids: CSAMSNQPQHF. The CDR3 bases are TGCAGTGCTATGAGCAATCAGCCCCAGCATTTT.